These 30 T cell receptor beta chains originate from one sample sequenced in a study of cytomegalovirus exposure and HLA in healthy donors. PCR used 60 Vbeta primers and 13 Jbeta primers. Assay: immunoSEQ multiplex PCR; the TCRdb copy retains only in-frame clones and omits some. The data show roughly 250,000 clones, under 80% seen once. What was sequenced was PBMCs. The receptors stem from a female donor in good health and CMV-seronegative.

This clone showed up just a few times. This sequence joins TRBV5-1 and TRBJ2-5, with 7 positions matching TRBD1. The CDR3 loop spans 14 amino acids. Germline CDR1 is SGHRS and CDR2 is YFSETQ. Unmatched junction bases numbered 6, after V lost 4 bases and J lost 3 bases. CDR3 region: CASSPGQLKETQYF. The CDR3 DNA sequence: TGCGCCAGCAGCCCGGGACAGCTCAAAGAGACCCAGTACTTC.

The chain recombines TRBV19 with TRBJ2-7; TRBD1 matches 8 bases. The CDR3 sequence is 16 residues long. Germline lookup yields CDR1 LNHDA and CDR2 SQIVND (reference sequence). V dropped 2 bases and J dropped 6; count of bases not matched to a gene: 12. The CDR3 reads CASSIRERGQGGEQYF. The CDR3 nucleotides are TGTGCCAGTAGTATAAGGGAAAGAGGACAGGGTGGCGAGCAGTACTTC.

This rearrangement joins TRBV7-9 to TRBJ1-3; 7 nucleotides agree with TRBD1. The germline V gene encodes CDR1 SEHNR and CDR2 FQNEAQ (reference sequence). The ends lost 5 bases at V and 3 bases at J; junction bases unmatched: 1. The CDR3 contains 13 residues. CDR3 sequence reads: CASSGTVGNTIYF. CDR3 coding DNA: TGTGCCAGCAGCGGGACAGTTGGAAACACCATATATTTT. The full variable domain, its missing parts supplied by reference TRBV7-9 and TRBJ1-3, is DTGVSQNPRHKITKRGQNVTFRCDPISEHNRLYWYRQTLGQGPEFLTYFQNEAQLEKSRLLSDRFSAERPKGSFSTLEIQRTEQGDSAMYLCASSGTVGNTIYFGEGSWLTVV.

The chain links TRBV30 to TRBJ1-5, with D unresolved. The CDR3 loop spans 13 amino acids. Germline V gene lookup returns CDR1 GTSNPN and CDR2 SVGIG (reference sequence). The germline V and J ends were trimmed by 2 bases and 4 bases, with 9 bases remaining between them. The CDR3 nucleotides read TGTGCCTGGAGTCCGGGGAGAAATCAGCCCCAGCATTTT. Translating it yields CAWSPGRNQPQHF.

J is TRBJ1-4 and V is TRBV5-1; D not certain. The CDR3 sequence is 15 residues long. Germline loops: CDR1 SGHRS, CDR2 YFSETQ. V was pared by 3 bases and J by 0 bases, with 9 bases between. The CDR3 DNA reads TGCGCCAGCAGCTATTCCAGTGCAACTAATGAAAAACTGTTTTTT. Protein: CASSYSSATNEKLFF.

This clone showed up just a few times. The chain combines TRBV7-3 with TRBJ2-1; 13 bases agree with TRBD2. With V trimmed by 5 bases and J by 6 bases, 4 bases remained unmatched. Germline CDR1 is SGHTA and CDR2 is FQGTGA. The length of the CDR3 is 15 residues. CDR3 bases: TGTGCCAGCAGCGCGGGACTAGCGGGACTCAATGAGCAGTTCTTC. Translation gives CASSAGLAGLNEQFF. The entire variable domain, with the rest obtained from reference TRBV7-3 and TRBJ2-1, is as follows: GAGVSQTPSNKVTEKGKYVELRCDPISGHTALYWYRQSLGQGPEFLIYFQGTGAADDSGLPNDRFFAVRPEGSVSTLKIQRTERGDSAVYLCASSAGLAGLNEQFFGPGTRLTVL.

V usage is TRBV25-1 and J usage is TRBJ2-7, with 13 bases fitting TRBD2. CDR3 length equals 16 residues. Trimming removed 2 bases from V and 8 bases from J; junction bases left unmatched: 9. In germline, CDR1 is MGHDK, CDR2 SYGVNS. CDR3 in DNA: TGTGCCAGCAGTGAAACCGCCGGGACTAGCGGGGCGAAGCAGTACTTC. It encodes CASSETAGTSGAKQYF.

V gene TRBV2 combines with J gene TRBJ2-3; the D gene is possibly TRBD2 (6 bases). Germline CDR1 SNHLY, CDR2 FYNNEI. The CDR3 length is 15 residues. Trimming took 6 bases from V and 0 from J, leaving 13 bases between them. CDR3 coding DNA: TGTGCCAGCAGACCCCTAGCGAGGAGCACAGATACGCAGTATTTT. Amino acid sequence: CASRPLARSTDTQYF. The full variable domain, completed using reference TRBV2 and TRBJ2-3, is EPEVTQTPSHQVTQMGQEVILRCVPISNHLYFYWYRQILGQKVEFLVSFYNNEISEKSEIFDDQFSVERPDGSNFTLKIRSTKLEDSAMYFCASRPLARSTDTQYFGPGTRLTVL.

This chain links TRBV7-9 with TRBJ1-5; D call uncertain. The germline gives CDR1 SEHNR, CDR2 FQNEAQ (reference sequence). This CDR3 has 12 amino acids. The V end lost 5 bases, the J end lost 8 bases, and 10 bases lay between the germline ends. The CDR3: CASSGRYEPQHF. CDR3 nucleotide sequence: TGTGCCAGCAGCGGCAGGTACGAGCCCCAGCATTTT.

Concerning this clone: A read error may produce the germline difference seen at one junction end. Here the CDR3 DNA reads TGTTCCAGCAGCGAGGGACAGCTAGTCTACTCTGAAGCTTTCTTT. This sequence encodes CSSSEGQLVYSEAFF. This chain joins TRBV7-9 and TRBJ1-1, with TRBD1 identical over 7 bases. The CDR3 totals 15 residues. CDR1 is SEHNR, CDR2 FQNEAQ, per germline (reference sequence).

This sequence joins TRBV28 and TRBJ1-5; D gene unclear. The germline V gene encodes CDR1 MDHEN and CDR2 SYDVKM. Trimming shortened V by 2 bases and J by 6 bases, and 11 bases separated the two germline ends. The CDR3 is 14 residues long. The CDR3 sequence is CASSLPNRGQPQHF. CDR3 in DNA: TGTGCCAGCAGTTTACCCAATCGGGGTCAGCCCCAGCATTTT.

This sequence joins TRBV29-1 and TRBJ2-7, with 7 nucleotides matching TRBD1. This CDR3 has 13 residues. V gave up 4 bases and J gave up 2 bases; unmatched junction bases: 5. Germline V CDR1 and CDR2: SQVTM, ANQGSEA. The CDR3 sequence: CSVGNRGAYEQYF. Here the CDR3 DNA reads TGCAGCGTTGGAAACAGGGGCGCCTACGAGCAGTACTTC.

The V call is TRBV27, the J call TRBJ2-1; tentatively, D is TRBD2 (6 bases). CDR1 is MNHEY and CDR2 is SMNVEV in the germline V gene (reference sequence). This CDR3 spans 17 amino acids. Trimming left V 0 bases short and J 9 bases short, with 21 bases between. CDR3 in DNA: TGTGCCAGCAGTTTATCGTACTGGGGACTCCAAAACACTGAGCAGTTCTTC. It translates to CASSLSYWGLQNTEQFF.

J is TRBJ2-3 and V is TRBV7-9; 7 nucleotides match TRBD1. This CDR3 has 14 amino acids. CDR1 and CDR2 from the germline V gene are SEHNR and FQNEAQ (reference sequence). V shed 6 bases, J shed 1 base, and the junction held 4 bases outside the gene matches. Written as DNA, the CDR3 is TGTGCCAGCAGAACAGGGGCCGGCACAGATACGCAGTATTTT. Its translation: CASRTGAGTDTQYF.

The chain carries TRBV7-9 and TRBJ1-1, with 10 bases that match TRBD1. V lost 5 bases to trimming and J lost 1 base; unmatched junction nucleotides: 10. The length of the CDR3 is 17 residues. CDR1 SEHNR and CDR2 FQNEAQ come from the germline V gene (reference sequence). This chain's CDR3 is CASSRLRDRGQNTEAFF. CDR3 DNA sequence: TGTGCCAGCAGCCGCCTCCGGGACAGGGGCCAGAACACTGAAGCTTTCTTT.

V is TRBV6-1 and J is TRBJ2-5; D might be TRBD2 (7 bases). The CDR3 spans 15 residues. Trimming stripped 11 bases from V and 1 base from J, with 20 bases between. Germline V gene sequence: CDR1 MNHNS, CDR2 SASEGT. The CDR3 sequence is CACWGGRVGQETQYF. The CDR3 DNA reads TGTGCCTGCTGGGGGGGCAGGGTAGGCCAAGAGACCCAGTACTTC.

The chain is built from TRBV7-9 and TRBJ1-1; TRBD1 is a possible D gene (6 bases). CDR1 is SEHNR and CDR2 is FQNEAQ in the germline V gene (reference sequence). Trimming took off 0 bases at V and 12 bases at J, with 14 bases between the two ends. The CDR3 loop spans 13 amino acids. In DNA, the CDR3 is TGTGCCAGCAGCTTAGCGGGACATTCCTCAACTTTCTTT. This gives the protein CASSLAGHSSTFF.

This rearrangement joins TRBV6-1 to TRBJ1-5; D is uncertain. Germline lookup yields CDR1 MNHNS and CDR2 SASEGT. Trimming stripped 8 bases from V and 0 bases from J, with 14 bases between. There are 15 residues in the CDR3. The CDR3 sequence is CASAFQAHSNQPQHF. The CDR3 region has the DNA TGTGCCAGCGCATTCCAGGCGCATAGCAATCAGCCCCAGCATTTT.

The chain employs TRBV9 and TRBJ2-1; D is uncertain. The CDR3 spans 16 residues. CDR1 and CDR2 (germline): SGDLS, YYNGEE. Trimming took off 0 bases at V and 0 bases at J, with 10 bases between the two ends. CDR3 amino acids: CASSVVDSPSYNEQFF. CDR3 nucleotides: TGTGCCAGCAGCGTAGTAGACTCACCCTCCTACAATGAGCAGTTCTTC. Supplemented by reference TRBV9 and TRBJ2-1, the full variable domain reads DSGVTQTPKHLITATGQRVTLRCSPRSGDLSVYWYQQSLDQGLQFLIQYYNGEERAKGNILERFSAQQFPDLHSELNLSSLELGDSALYFCASSVVDSPSYNEQFFGPGTRLTVL.

Only one count was recorded for this clone. CDR3 amino acids: CASSLTSGDDKQFF. DNA for the CDR3: TGTGCCAGCAGCTTGACTAGCGGGGACGACAAGCAGTTCTTC. J is TRBJ2-1 and V is TRBV11-3, with 11 nucleotides matching TRBD2. The CDR3 length is 14 residues. V gave up 3 bases and J gave up 11 bases; unmatched junction bases: 6. In germline, CDR1 is SGHNT, CDR2 YENEEA.

The V call is TRBV6-1, the J call TRBJ2-1; 10 bases fit TRBD1. CDR3 size: 14 residues. In germline, CDR1 is MNHNS, CDR2 SASEGT. Trimming removed 9 bases from V and 4 bases from J; junction bases left unmatched: 6. The CDR3 spells CASEPGQGYNEQFF. CDR3 nucleotides: TGTGCCAGTGAACCGGGACAGGGGTACAATGAGCAGTTCTTC.

This clone was seen only once. This chain uses TRBV28 with TRBJ1-1; 7 positions match TRBD1. CDR3 length: 16 residues. V shed 2 bases, J shed 3 bases, and the junction held 9 bases outside the gene matches. CDR1 and CDR2 (germline): MDHEN, SYDVKM. CDR3 bases: TGTGCCAGCAGTTTAGGCAGGGGGTGGTCGGACACTGAAGCTTTCTTT. Amino acids: CASSLGRGWSDTEAFF.

The rearrangement uses TRBV2 and TRBJ1-3; a weak D match, TRBD1 (6 bases). Germline V gene lookup returns CDR1 SNHLY and CDR2 FYNNEI. The CDR3 runs 12 residues. V was pared by 6 bases and J by 4 bases, with 7 bases between. The chain's CDR3 is CASRGQGNTIYF. CDR3 DNA: TGTGCCAGCAGGGGACAAGGAAACACCATATATTTT.

V is TRBV7-9 and J is TRBJ2-1; TRBD2 matches 9 bases. Germline V gene sequence: CDR1 SEHNR, CDR2 FQNEAQ (reference sequence). V trimming: 4 bases; J trimming: 7 bases; junction bases outside the gene matches: 8. There are 15 residues in the CDR3. DNA of the CDR3: TGTGCCAGCAGCTATAGCGGGAGCCCTTTGAATGAGCAGTTCTTC. This sequence encodes CASSYSGSPLNEQFF.

About this clone itself: One end of the junction is discordant with germline, which a read error may explain. In DNA form, the CDR3 reads TGTGCTAGCAGCTTAGCGCCGGGGGACAATGAGCAGTTCTTC. Translating it yields CASSLAPGDNEQFF. This chain uses TRBV7-7 with TRBJ2-1; possible D gene TRBD2, 6 bases. Germline values: CDR1 SSHAT, CDR2 FNYEAQ (reference sequence). The CDR3 is 14 residues long.

V is TRBV20-1 and J is TRBJ2-2, with unresolved D. This CDR3 spans 11 amino acids. V lost 2 bases and J lost 8, with 6 bases in between. Per germline, CDR1 DFQATT and CDR2 SNEGSKA (reference sequence). CDR3 loop: CSARSGGELFF. In DNA, the CDR3 is TGCAGTGCTAGATCAGGAGGGGAGCTGTTTTTT.

The chain carries TRBV6-6 and TRBJ2-3; tentatively, D is TRBD2 (5 bases). This CDR3 contains 14 residues. V was pared by 4 bases and J by 5 bases, with 13 bases between. Germline-derived CDR1 and CDR2 are MNHNY and SVGAGI (reference sequence). As DNA, the CDR3 is TGTGCCAGCAGTTGGACTCCCAGCGGAGATACGCAGTATTTT. It specifies CASSWTPSGDTQYF.

The chain couples TRBV11-2 to TRBJ2-2; 12 bases fit TRBD2. Germline CDR1 is SGHAT and CDR2 is FQNNGV. This CDR3 has 15 residues. V trimming: 5 bases; J trimming: 5 bases; junction bases outside the gene matches: 3. CDR3 residues: CASSILAGGTGELFF. Written as DNA, the CDR3 is TGTGCCAGCAGCATCCTAGCGGGAGGGACCGGGGAGCTGTTTTTT.

CDR3 coding DNA: TGTGCCAGCAGTACCGGGACACAGAATTCACCCCTCCACTTT. It yields the protein CASSTGTQNSPLHF. V usage is TRBV27 and J usage is TRBJ1-6; D might be TRBD1 (6 bases). CDR1 is MNHEY, CDR2 SMNVEV, per germline (reference sequence). CDR3 size: 14 residues. The V gene lost 5 bases and the J gene lost 7 bases, with 12 bases spanning the gap.

The chain employs TRBV27 and TRBJ2-7, with 10 bases that match TRBD2. V lost 5 bases and J lost 0; bases outside the gene matches: 7. Germline V gene lookup returns CDR1 MNHEY and CDR2 SMNVEV (reference sequence). The CDR3 runs 16 residues. CDR3 protein: CASSPLAGVTSYEQYF. CDR3 DNA sequence: TGTGCCAGCAGTCCGCTAGCGGGGGTTACCTCCTACGAGCAGTACTTC.